This TCR beta chain was obtained from a study of blood T cells in healthy people across ages. Study information: Per two T cells, template switching captured roughly one barcoded beta molecule.

Comment on this clonotype: Its antigen is still unknown.

Study-level points and caveats: Per million T cells, the diversity of TCR beta decreased roughly linearly as age advanced.

The CDR3 is 17 residues long. Germline trimming cut 0 bases from V and 11 bases from J; bases unmatched to any gene: 16. Germline loops: CDR1 GTSNPN, CDR2 SVGIG (reference sequence). The individuals who served as donors were healthy Caucasians living in Russia, aged roughly 6 to 95. Next came a second PCR, run for about 7 to 12 cycles, which used a sample-barcoded 5' primer along with a J-beta primer mix. TCRdb ran MiXCR on the 5' RACE reads and lists one entry per CDR3 protein. The repertoire has some 780,000 distinct CDR3 sequences, roughly 50% of them found once; the top ten carry 20% to 30%. The V and J genes are TRBV30 and TRBJ1-6; 7 nucleotides line up with TRBD1. This TCR came from a man aged 40-55 years in good health. The sample consisted of blood. The chain's CDR3 is CAWSVLPSTGTWPPLHF. As DNA, the CDR3 is TGTGCCTGGAGTGTACTCCCATCGACAGGGACATGGCCACCCCTCCACTTT.